This TCR beta chain appears in the sequencing data of a study of blood T cell repertoires in COVID-19. Study overall: COVID-19 samples from acute and convalescent phases originated in the United States, Italy and Spain.

In the study's own analysis: Counts of nucleated cells, estimated from reference gene primer amplification, were obtained. Repertoires were generated with immunoSEQ multiplex PCR, while TCRdb's copy carries only in-frame clones and drops some. The V and J calls and clone size were taken over from that table, and D and trimming were inferred from the DNA. The table has about 81,000 clones, more than 80% seen once; the top ten hold about an eighth. CDR1 is LNHDA and CDR2 is SQIVND in the germline V gene (reference sequence). The CDR3 consists of 13 residues. V was clipped by 6 bases and J by 4 bases; unmatched bases: 1.

The sequence derives from a human donor in a cohort sampled during active COVID-19. This chain links TRBV19 with TRBJ2-1, with 9 bases fitting TRBD1. The sample was peripheral blood. CDR3 nucleotide sequence: TGTGCCAGTAGGGACAGGGGTTACAATGAGCAGTTCTTC. Protein: CASRDRGYNEQFF.